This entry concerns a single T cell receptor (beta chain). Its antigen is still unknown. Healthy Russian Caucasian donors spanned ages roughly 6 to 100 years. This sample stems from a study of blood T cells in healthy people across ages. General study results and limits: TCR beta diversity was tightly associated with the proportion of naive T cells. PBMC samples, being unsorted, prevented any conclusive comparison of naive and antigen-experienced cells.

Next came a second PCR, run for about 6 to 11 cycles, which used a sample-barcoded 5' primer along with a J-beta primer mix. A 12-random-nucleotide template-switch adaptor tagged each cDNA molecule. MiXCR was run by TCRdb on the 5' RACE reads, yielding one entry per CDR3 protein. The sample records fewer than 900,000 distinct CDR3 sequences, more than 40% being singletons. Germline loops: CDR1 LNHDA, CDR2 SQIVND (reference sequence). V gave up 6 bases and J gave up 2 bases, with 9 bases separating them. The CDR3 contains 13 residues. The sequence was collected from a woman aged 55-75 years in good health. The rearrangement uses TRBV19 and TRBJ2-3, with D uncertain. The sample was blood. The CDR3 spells CASSDPNTDTQYF. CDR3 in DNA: TGTGCCAGTAGCGACCCCAACACAGATACGCAGTATTTT. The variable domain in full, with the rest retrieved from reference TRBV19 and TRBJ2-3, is DGGITQSPKYLFRKEGQNVTLSCEQNLNHDAMYWYRQDPGQGLRLIYYSQIVNDFQKGDIAEGYSVSREKKESFPLTVTSAQKNPTAFYLCASSDPNTDTQYFGPGTRLTVL.